Given below is one TCR beta chain in context. Its antigen is currently unknown. The data are from a study of blood T cells in healthy people across ages. In germline, CDR1 is SGDLS, CDR2 YYNGEE. The CDR3 is 14 amino acids. Trimming cost V 0 bases and J 3 bases, with 7 bases left between them. Combining a sample-barcoded 5' primer with a J-beta primer mix, a second PCR ran for roughly 6 to 11 cycles. Each CDR3 protein gets one entry after TCRdb re-called the 5' RACE reads with MiXCR. This sample has about a million distinct CDR3 sequences, with roughly two fifths found just once. General study results and limits: Whereas aged donors had fewer naive CD4+ cells, long-lived donors had more of them and higher diversity.

The chain couples TRBV9 to TRBJ2-1; D is unresolved. Sequencing was done on a sample of blood. This receptor was taken from a man younger than 35 in good health. CDR3 DNA sequence: TGTGCCAGCAGCGTAGAAGTCCGCTACAATGAGCAGTTCTTC. Its protein is CASSVEVRYNEQFF.